This TCR beta chain was captured by sequencing in a study of blood T cell repertoires in COVID-19. Sequenced by immunoSEQ multiplex PCR; TCRdb stores in-frame clones only, minus some. Counted here are about 270,000 clones, about 89% occurring once; the ten biggest clones make up approximately 8.2%. This CDR3 region has 15 residues. Per the germline V gene, CDR1 is SGHKS and CDR2 is YYEKEE (reference sequence). The V end lost 3 bases, the J end lost 4 bases, and 14 bases lay between the germline ends. Material: peripheral blood. The receptor comes from a man aged 35-49 years with active or convalescent COVID-19. The chain links TRBV5-5 to TRBJ2-1; D is possibly TRBD1 (5 bases). CDR3 sequence (DNA): TGTGCCAGCAGCTCTCAGGGTGAAGGGTACAATGAGCAGTTCTTC. This codes for CASSSQGEGYNEQFF.